One and the same sample provided the 4 T cell receptor beta chains below, sequenced in a study of T cell repertoires in cytomegalovirus infection. Their specific antigens are unknown. TCRdb fed the reads into MiXCR, producing one record per CDR3 protein. The table shows 680,000 or so distinct CDR3 sequences, with around a third occurring only once. The sequenced sample was cultured PBMCs, obtained from culture after CMV antigen stimulation. These receptor sequences come from a human donor in good health (CMV status not recorded). Some clones in this sample may be carry-over from other donors' samples.

This clonotype appeared a few times. V usage is TRBV6-5 and J usage is TRBJ1-6; weak D call: TRBD1 (6 bases). From germline, CDR1 is MNHEY and CDR2 SVGAGI. Trimming left V 6 bases short and J 7 bases short, with 16 bases between. CDR3 length: 15 residues. Written as DNA, the CDR3 is TGTGCCAGCAGGCAGTTTACAGGGAGGAATTCACCCCTCCACTTT. It is translated as CASRQFTGRNSPLHF.

This clonotype came up a few times. The chain has TRBV11-3 and TRBJ2-1; TRBD2 aligns across 13 bases. The germline V gene encodes CDR1 SGHNT and CDR2 YENEEA. Germline trimming cut 1 base from V and 10 bases from J; bases unmatched to any gene: 19. There are 20 residues in the CDR3. The CDR3 region is CASSLGLAGGRSLETQEQFF. The CDR3 DNA follows: TGTGCCAGCAGCTTAGGACTAGCGGGGGGCCGGTCGCTAGAAACCCAAGAGCAGTTCTTC. Drawing the rest from reference TRBV11-3 and TRBJ2-1, the complete variable domain is EAGVVQSPRYKIIEKKQPVAFWCNPISGHNTLYWYLQNLGQGPELLIRYENEEAVDDSQLPKDRFSAERLKGVDSTLKIQPAELGDSAVYLCASSLGLAGGRSLETQEQFFGPGTRLTVL.

The chain joins TRBV7-8 to TRBJ2-3; D gene unclear. CDR1 is SGHVS, CDR2 FQNEAQ, per germline. This CDR3 comprises 16 residues. The germline V and J ends were trimmed by 1 base and 2 bases, with 13 bases remaining between them. The CDR3 here is CASSLGVHGYTDTQYF. CDR3 nucleotides: TGTGCCAGCAGCTTAGGTGTCCACGGATACACAGATACGCAGTATTTT.

The sample holds a few counts of this clonotype. The chain joins TRBV28 to TRBJ2-7; 9 bases fit TRBD2. With V trimmed by 6 bases and J by 4 bases, 7 bases remained unmatched. Germline V CDR1 and CDR2: MDHEN, SYDVKM. The CDR3 length is 14 residues. The CDR3 spells CASSPTSGWYEQYF. The CDR3 DNA is TGTGCCAGCAGCCCAACTAGCGGGTGGTACGAGCAGTACTTC. Full variable domain (outside the CDR3, taken from reference TRBV28 and TRBJ2-7): DVKVTQSSRYLVKRTGEKVFLECVQDMDHENMFWYRQDPGLGLRLIYFSYDVKMKEKGDIPEGYSVSREKKERFSLILESASTNQTSMYLCASSPTSGWYEQYFGPGTRLTVT.